This record covers a single T cell receptor beta chain. The source of the sample is a study of blood T cells in healthy people across ages. Total RNA was isolated from each sample in quantities of at least 6 micrograms. This CDR3 has 14 residues. Germline CDR1 MGHDK, CDR2 SYGVNS. V was pared by 3 bases and J by 7 bases, with 6 bases of the junction left unmatched. Sample-barcoded 5' priming and a J-beta primer mix drove a second PCR of about 6 to 11 cycles. TCRdb re-called the 5' RACE reads with MiXCR, one entry per CDR3 protein. The sample includes more than 550,000 distinct CDR3 sequences, about 20% of them seen just once.

The sequencing input was blood. The V gene is TRBV25-1, the J gene TRBJ2-1; 7 bases are a match to TRBD2. The origin of this receptor is a man in his 70s in good health. The chain's CDR3 is CASSESGTRNEQFF. In DNA form, the CDR3 reads TGTGCCAGCAGTGAGAGCGGGACGAGAAATGAGCAGTTCTTC. The whole variable domain, filled in from reference TRBV25-1 and TRBJ2-1, reads EADIYQTPRYLVIGTGKKITLECSQTMGHDKMYWYQQDPGMELHLIHYSYGVNSTEKGDLSSESTVSRIRTEHFPLTLESARPSHTSQYLCASSESGTRNEQFFGPGTRLTVL.